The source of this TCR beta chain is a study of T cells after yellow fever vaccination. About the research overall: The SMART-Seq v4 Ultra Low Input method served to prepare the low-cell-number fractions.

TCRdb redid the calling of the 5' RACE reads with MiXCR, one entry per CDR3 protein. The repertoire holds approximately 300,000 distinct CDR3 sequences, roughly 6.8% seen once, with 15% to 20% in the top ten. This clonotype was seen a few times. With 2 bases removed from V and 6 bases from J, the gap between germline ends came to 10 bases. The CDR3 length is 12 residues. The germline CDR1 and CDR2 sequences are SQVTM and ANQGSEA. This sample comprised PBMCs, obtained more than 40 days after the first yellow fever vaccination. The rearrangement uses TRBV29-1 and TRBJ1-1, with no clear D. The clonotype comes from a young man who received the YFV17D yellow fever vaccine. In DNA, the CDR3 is TGCAGCGTTGAAAGGATAGGCTCTGAAGCTTTCTTT. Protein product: CSVERIGSEAFF.